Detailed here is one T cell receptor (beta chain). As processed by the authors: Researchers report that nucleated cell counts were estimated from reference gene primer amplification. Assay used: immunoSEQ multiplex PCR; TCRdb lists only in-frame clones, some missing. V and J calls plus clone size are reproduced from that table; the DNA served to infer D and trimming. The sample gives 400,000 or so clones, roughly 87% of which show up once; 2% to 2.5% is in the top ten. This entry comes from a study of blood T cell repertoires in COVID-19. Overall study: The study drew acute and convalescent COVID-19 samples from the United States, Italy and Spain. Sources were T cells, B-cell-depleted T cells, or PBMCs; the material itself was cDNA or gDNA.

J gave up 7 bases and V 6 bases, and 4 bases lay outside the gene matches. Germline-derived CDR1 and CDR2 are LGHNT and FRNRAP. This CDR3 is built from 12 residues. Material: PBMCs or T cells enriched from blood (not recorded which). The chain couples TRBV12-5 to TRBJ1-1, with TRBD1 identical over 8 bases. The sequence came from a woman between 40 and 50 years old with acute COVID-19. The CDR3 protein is CASGVTGVEAFF. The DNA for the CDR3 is TGTGCTAGTGGAGTGACAGGGGTTGAAGCTTTCTTT.